This TCR beta chain was sequenced for a study of blood T cell repertoires in COVID-19. Background on the study: The United States, Italy and Spain supplied acute and convalescent COVID-19 samples. The analysed material was cDNA or gDNA that came from T cells, B-cell-depleted T cells, or PBMCs.

Methods used by the authors: The assay estimated nucleated cells by amplifying reference gene primers. Only in-frame clones appear in the TCRdb table, and some are missing; sequencing was by immunoSEQ multiplex PCR. V and J calls and clone size are given by that table; D and trimming were obtained from the DNA. The table records a few hundred thousand clones, approximately 91% of them present only once. Trimming removed 4 bases from V and 6 bases from J; junction bases left unmatched: 5. Germline values: CDR1 SGHRS, CDR2 YFSETQ. There are 14 residues in the CDR3. The TCR was taken from a man aged 45-60 years with acute or convalescent COVID-19. Sequenced: peripheral blood. The rearrangement uses TRBV5-1 and TRBJ1-4, with 8 bases matching TRBD1. In DNA form, the CDR3 reads TGCGCCAGCAGCCGTACAGGGGGTGATGAAAAACTGTTTTTT. Translated, it gives CASSRTGGDEKLFF.